The 32 T cell receptor beta chains in this list originate from one sample, sequenced in a study of chemoradiotherapy in HPV16-positive cancers (dated by TCRdb to the early 2020s). The method behind the library was the immunoSEQ multiplex PCR assay. In its TCRdb copy, this immuneACCESS table keeps in-frame sequences only and misses some clones. Where compared with another copy, unresolved V genes explain less than half of these, and the others have no known cause. The sample data list about 5,000 clones, and about 96% of these were observed just once. The ten largest account for approximately 3% of the sample. Source: tumor tissue, taken from a patient who underwent chemoradiotherapy. The receptors were gathered from a human donor with HPV-associated anogenital cancer.

The sample holds one count of this clone. The V call is TRBV9, the J call TRBJ2-1; the D gene is possibly TRBD2 (6 bases). This CDR3 is 16 amino acids long. From germline, CDR1 is SGDLS and CDR2 YYNGEE. Between the trimmed V and J ends, which lost 0 bases and 4 bases, there was a span of 14 bases. As DNA, the CDR3 is TGTGCCAGCAGCGTAGGAGCGGGCGGCCCTTACAATGAGCAGTTCTTC. Protein: CASSVGAGGPYNEQFF.

This chain joins TRBV2 and TRBJ1-3; perhaps TRBD1 as D (5 bases). The CDR3 spans 16 residues. V was clipped by 4 bases and J by 0 bases, with 13 bases between them. The germline V gene has CDR1 SNHLY and CDR2 FYNNEI. The CDR3 reads CASSAQGSSSGNTIYF. For the CDR3, the DNA is TGTGCCAGCAGTGCGCAGGGCTCAAGCTCTGGAAACACCATATATTTT. The full variable domain, with the rest looked up from reference TRBV2 and TRBJ1-3, is EPEVTQTPSHQVTQMGQEVILRCVPISNHLYFYWYRQILGQKVEFLVSFYNNEISEKSEIFDDQFSVERPDGSNFTLKIRSTKLEDSAMYFCASSAQGSSSGNTIYFGEGSWLTVV.

The chain combines TRBV6-5 with TRBJ1-4; D is possibly TRBD1 (5 bases). Trimming shortened V by 0 bases and J by 7 bases, and 12 bases separated the two germline ends. The CDR3 covers 15 residues. The germline V gene encodes CDR1 MNHEY and CDR2 SVGAGI. The CDR3 is CASSYSVGESEKLFF. The DNA for the CDR3 is TGTGCCAGCAGTTACTCAGTAGGGGAGAGTGAAAAACTGTTTTTT.

The chain has TRBV5-1 and TRBJ2-7; D is undetermined. The V end was cut by 5 bases, the J end by 4 bases, with 16 bases between. The CDR3 is made up of 14 amino acids. Germline CDR1 is SGHRS and CDR2 is YFSETQ. Here the CDR3 DNA reads TGCGCCAGCAGGCGAGACACAGTCCGATACGAGCAGTACTTC. Protein: CASRRDTVRYEQYF.

The rearrangement joins TRBV19 to TRBJ1-2; D unclear. Deletions cut 4 bases from V and 4 bases from J, with 13 bases between. Germline CDR1 LNHDA, CDR2 SQIVND (reference sequence). The CDR3 length is 14 residues. In DNA form, the CDR3 reads TGTGCCAGTAGTACCCCCGGACGAGCCTATGGCTACACCTTC. It yields the protein CASSTPGRAYGYTF. The entire variable domain, with the rest obtained from reference TRBV19 and TRBJ1-2, is as follows: DGGITQSPKYLFRKEGQNVTLSCEQNLNHDAMYWYRQDPGQGLRLIYYSQIVNDFQKGDIAEGYSVSREKKESFPLTVTSAQKNPTAFYLCASSTPGRAYGYTFGSGTRLTVV.

The rearrangement links TRBV19 to TRBJ2-6; D not certain. Looked up from germline, CDR1 is LNHDA and CDR2 is SQIVND (reference sequence). The CDR3 consists of 16 residues. Trimming shortened V by 2 bases and J by 1 base, and 9 bases separated the two germline ends. The CDR3 region is CASSISGVSGANVLTF. CDR3 in DNA: TGTGCCAGTAGTATATCGGGCGTGTCTGGGGCCAACGTCCTGACTTTC.

The J gene is TRBJ1-6, the V gene TRBV25-1; D remains ambiguous. Germline-derived CDR1 and CDR2 are MGHDK and SYGVNS. The CDR3 loop spans 13 amino acids. Trimming removed 4 bases from V and 5 bases from J, with 6 bases in between. The CDR3 loop is CASSVQDNSPLHF. As DNA, the CDR3 is TGTGCCAGCAGTGTACAAGATAATTCACCCCTCCACTTT.

The chain is built from TRBV11-3 and TRBJ2-4; no firm D call. The germline V gene has CDR1 SGHNT and CDR2 YENEEA. The V gene lost 5 bases and the J gene lost 3 bases, with 11 bases spanning the gap. The CDR3 consists of 14 residues. CDR3 nucleotides: TGTGCCAGCAGCCCCCCGGGTTTCAAAAACATTCAGTACTTC. Protein product: CASSPPGFKNIQYF. Variable domain in full (rest from reference TRBV11-3 and TRBJ2-4): EAGVVQSPRYKIIEKKQPVAFWCNPISGHNTLYWYLQNLGQGPELLIRYENEEAVDDSQLPKDRFSAERLKGVDSTLKIQPAELGDSAVYLCASSPPGFKNIQYFGAGTRLSVL.

The J gene is TRBJ1-3, the V gene TRBV30; D not resolved. Germline CDR1 GTSNPN, CDR2 SVGIG (reference sequence). V dropped 2 bases and J dropped 0 bases, with 11 bases sitting between them. The CDR3 is 15 residues long. The CDR3 region is CAWSYQDSSGNTIYF. The CDR3 coding sequence is TGTGCCTGGAGTTATCAGGACTCCTCTGGAAACACCATATATTTT.

This sequence joins TRBV6-6 and TRBJ2-5; a possible D gene is TRBD2 (5 bases). Looked up from germline, CDR1 is MNHNY and CDR2 is SVGAGI (reference sequence). The CDR3 extends over 14 amino acids. V was pared by 6 bases and J by 2 bases, with 13 bases between. CDR3 residues: CASRLTRAQETQYF. The CDR3 DNA reads as TGTGCCAGCAGACTTACTAGAGCGCAAGAGACCCAGTACTTC.

The V gene is TRBV25-1, the J gene TRBJ2-2; the match to TRBD1 covers 7 bases. The ends lost 6 bases at V and 5 bases at J; junction bases unmatched: 12. Germline CDR1 and CDR2: MGHDK and SYGVNS. This CDR3 is built from 16 residues. The CDR3 loop is CASSHQGGKVTGELFF. For the CDR3, the DNA is TGTGCCAGCAGCCACCAAGGGGGCAAGGTGACCGGGGAGCTGTTTTTT.

V and J are TRBV5-1 and TRBJ1-1; tentative D call: TRBD1 (6 bases). The CDR3 is made up of 12 amino acids. Deletions cut 4 bases from V and 7 bases from J, with 11 bases between. Germline V CDR1 and CDR2: SGHRS, YFSETQ. The CDR3 region has the DNA TGCGCCAGCAGCCTGGGGGCAGGTGAAGCTTTCTTT. It specifies CASSLGAGEAFF. The complete variable domain, with remaining parts taken from reference TRBV5-1 and TRBJ1-1, reads KAGVTQTPRYLIKTRGQQVTLSCSPISGHRSVSWYQQTPGQGLQFLFEYFSETQRNKGNFPGRFSGRQFSNSRSEMNVSTLELGDSALYLCASSLGAGEAFFGQGTRLTVV.

The genes are TRBV19 and TRBJ1-2, with TRBD1 as a possible D gene (5 bases). Germline V gives CDR1 LNHDA, CDR2 SQIVND (reference sequence). This CDR3 is built from 13 residues. The V gene lost 4 bases and the J gene lost 5 bases, with 11 bases spanning the gap. CDR3 DNA sequence: TGTGCCAGTAGTACTACGGGGGTATATGGCTACACCTTC. It is translated as CASSTTGVYGYTF. Together with reference TRBV19 and TRBJ1-2, the CDR3 gives the full variable domain: DGGITQSPKYLFRKEGQNVTLSCEQNLNHDAMYWYRQDPGQGLRLIYYSQIVNDFQKGDIAEGYSVSREKKESFPLTVTSAQKNPTAFYLCASSTTGVYGYTFGSGTRLTVV.

The rearrangement joins TRBV16 to TRBJ1-5; D gene unclear. The germline V gene encodes CDR1 KGHSY and CDR2 FQNENV. The CDR3 length is 15 residues. The V end lost 4 bases, the J end lost 9 bases, and 19 bases lay between the germline ends. The DNA of the CDR3 is TGTGCCAGCAGCCCCGAAGACTCTTTATTAGGGCCCCAGCATTTT. It encodes CASSPEDSLLGPQHF.

This chain links TRBV5-4 with TRBJ1-2; TRBD1 matches at 7 bases. The trim removed 2 bases at V and 5 bases at J, leaving 6 bases unmatched. This CDR3 contains 14 residues. The germline V gene encodes CDR1 SGHNT and CDR2 YYREEE (reference sequence). This CDR3 is CASSFAGTEYGYTF. In DNA form, the CDR3 reads TGTGCCAGCAGCTTCGCGGGGACAGAGTATGGCTACACCTTC.

The chain employs TRBV6-5 and TRBJ1-1; D remains ambiguous. The germline gives CDR1 MNHEY, CDR2 SVGAGI. V lost 8 bases and J lost 2, with 9 bases in between. This CDR3 is 12 amino acids long. The DNA for the CDR3 is TGTGCCAGCGGGCGCGTTAACACTGAAGCTTTCTTT. It codes for CASGRVNTEAFF.

The chain links TRBV6-1 to TRBJ1-2, with unresolved D. Trimming cost V 2 bases and J 4 bases, with 8 bases left between them. Germline lookup yields CDR1 MNHNS and CDR2 SASEGT. This CDR3 is 13 amino acids long. CDR3 sequence: CASSERILYGYTF. The CDR3 bases are TGTGCCAGCAGTGAAAGGATTCTCTATGGCTACACCTTC.

The V and J genes are TRBV27 and TRBJ2-2, with 9 bases aligning to TRBD1. Germline V CDR1 and CDR2: MNHEY, SMNVEV (reference sequence). The CDR3 loop spans 16 amino acids. After removal of 6 bases from V and 2 bases from J, the junction contained 7 bases not matched to a gene. The CDR3 coding sequence is TGTGCCAGCAGGTTCATACAGGGGGCAAACACCGGGGAGCTGTTTTTT. Protein: CASRFIQGANTGELFF.

V usage is TRBV7-2 and J usage is TRBJ2-2; the match to TRBD1 covers 7 bases. The CDR3 is 15 amino acids. Trimming took 5 bases from V and 4 from J; bases not matched to a gene: 7. Germline values: CDR1 SGHTA, CDR2 FQGNSA. The CDR3 is CASSRKGAFTGELFF. DNA for the CDR3: TGTGCCAGCAGCCGGAAGGGGGCCTTCACCGGGGAGCTGTTTTTT. The full variable domain, with the rest looked up from reference TRBV7-2 and TRBJ2-2, is GAGVSQSPSNKVTEKGKDVELRCDPISGHTALYWYRQSLGQGLEFLIYFQGNSAPDKSGLPSDRFSAERTGGSVSTLTIQRTQQEDSAVYLCASSRKGAFTGELFFGEGSRLTVL.

The chain recombines TRBV11-2 with TRBJ2-5, with D perhaps TRBD2 (5 bases). This CDR3 is built from 15 residues. The germline V gene encodes CDR1 SGHAT and CDR2 FQNNGV. V shed 4 bases and J shed 0 bases, with 12 bases lying between them. The CDR3 region is CASSSVDLNQETQYF. The DNA for the CDR3 is TGTGCCAGCAGCTCTGTGGACTTAAACCAAGAGACCCAGTACTTC.

The chain recombines TRBV28 with TRBJ1-5; 9 bases agree with TRBD1. Germline CDR1 MDHEN, CDR2 SYDVKM. V shed 10 bases, J shed 6 bases, and the junction held 10 bases outside the gene matches. The CDR3 has 14 amino acids. The CDR3 loop reads CATVEGQGSQPQHF. The CDR3 DNA reads TGTGCCACTGTGGAGGGACAGGGATCTCAGCCCCAGCATTTT.

The chain uses TRBV6-5 and TRBJ2-1; 8 positions agree with TRBD2. The CDR3 runs to 16 residues. Germline V lookup: CDR1 MNHEY, CDR2 SVGAGI. V trimming: 2 bases; J trimming: 5 bases; junction bases outside the gene matches: 8. CDR3 residues: CASSYAAGGVDNEQFF. In DNA, the CDR3 is TGTGCCAGCAGTTACGCGGCGGGGGGAGTAGACAATGAGCAGTTCTTC.

This clone was found once. The chain uses TRBV9 and TRBJ1-2; unclear D gene. The ends were cut back, 4 bases at V and 2 bases at J, with 18 bases in the middle. Germline lookup yields CDR1 SGDLS and CDR2 YYNGEE. The CDR3 is 16 amino acids. The CDR3: CASSFQRDPSNYGYTF. Written as DNA, the CDR3 is TGTGCCAGCAGCTTCCAACGGGATCCCTCAAACTATGGCTACACCTTC.

This rearrangement joins TRBV7-6 to TRBJ2-7; D may match TRBD1 or TRBD2 (5 bases each). V was clipped by 1 base and J by 7 bases, with 11 bases between them. Germline-derived CDR1 and CDR2 are SGHVS and FNYEAQ. This CDR3 spans 13 amino acids. CDR3 residues: CASSLVAGSEQYF. DNA for the CDR3: TGTGCCAGCAGCTTAGTGGCAGGGAGTGAGCAGTACTTC.

CDR3 amino acids: CASKGAGGNTGELFF. CDR3 coding DNA: TGCGCCAGCAAGGGTGCGGGGGGAAACACCGGGGAGCTGTTTTTT. The rearrangement uses TRBV5-1 and TRBJ2-2; 8 positions match TRBD2. The J segment lost 2 bases and the V segment lost 6 bases, leaving 6 bases of the junction unmatched. The CDR3 totals 15 residues. Germline lookup yields CDR1 SGHRS and CDR2 YFSETQ.

The V gene is TRBV7-2, the J gene TRBJ1-1; unclear D gene. Germline V lookup: CDR1 SGHTA, CDR2 FQGNSA. V was shortened by 1 base and J by 3 bases, with 6 bases between the two germline ends. The CDR3 runs 13 residues. The CDR3 region is CASSLVRHTEAFF. CDR3 DNA: TGTGCCAGCAGCTTAGTGCGTCACACTGAAGCTTTCTTT.

The chain uses TRBV6-1 and TRBJ1-4, with 8 nucleotides matching TRBD1. The CDR3 length is 15 residues. Trimming cost V 6 bases and J 4 bases; bases outside gene matches: 7. CDR1 is MNHNS and CDR2 is SASEGT in the germline V gene. Written as DNA, the CDR3 is TGTGCCAGCAGACAGAGACAGGGGAATAATGAAAAACTGTTTTTT. It yields the protein CASRQRQGNNEKLFF.

V gene TRBV30 combines with J gene TRBJ1-3; D uncertain. CDR1 is GTSNPN, CDR2 SVGIG, per germline (reference sequence). The CDR3 is 13 residues long. Trimming left V 2 bases short and J 1 base short, with 6 bases between. CDR3 in DNA: TGTGCCTGGAGTTATTATTCTGGAAACACCATATATTTT. It translates to CAWSYYSGNTIYF.

V and J are TRBV5-4 and TRBJ1-1; weak D call: TRBD1 (6 bases). Between the trimmed V and J ends, which lost 4 bases and 3 bases, there was a span of 10 bases. The CDR3 has 13 residues. CDR1 is SGHNT and CDR2 is YYREEE in the germline V gene (reference sequence). CDR3 DNA sequence: TGTGCCAGCAGCCACGGGGGCGACACTGAAGCTTTCTTT. Translation gives CASSHGGDTEAFF.

The chain uses TRBV7-2 and TRBJ2-5, with 9 nucleotides matching TRBD2. CDR3 length: 14 residues. V was clipped by 5 bases and J by 5 bases; unmatched bases: 6. CDR1 and CDR2 from the germline V gene are SGHTA and FQGNSA. The CDR3 nucleotides are TGTGCCAGCAGCCACTCGAGCGGGGGGGAGACCCAGTACTTC. It codes for CASSHSSGGETQYF.

The chain combines TRBV5-1 with TRBJ2-7; D uncertain. The length of the CDR3 is 13 residues. The V end lost 0 bases, the J end lost 1 base, and 5 bases lay between the germline ends. The germline CDR1 and CDR2 sequences are SGHRS and YFSETQ. CDR3 sequence reads: CASSLAQSYEQYF. The DNA for the CDR3 is TGCGCCAGCAGCTTGGCACAGTCCTACGAGCAGTACTTC.

CDR3: CASSPTYSNQPQHF. The CDR3 nucleotides are TGTGCCAGCAGCCCAACTTATAGCAATCAGCCCCAGCATTTT. V and J are TRBV7-2 and TRBJ1-5; D gene unclear. The CDR3 is made up of 14 amino acids. Per germline, CDR1 SGHTA and CDR2 FQGNSA. Trimming pared 5 bases from V and 0 bases from J, leaving 8 bases between.